A single sample gave rise to the 7 T cell receptor beta chains below, sequenced in a study of shared clonotypes between healthy human individuals. Clones were read by immunoSEQ multiplex PCR, and TCRdb kept only the in-frame ones, dropping some. The table shows more than 2 million clones, with 80% to 95% occurring only once. CD8 cells regarded as naive lacked CD45RO, were positively chosen for CCR7, and omitted terminally differentiated effector memory CD45RA+ cells. What was sequenced was naive CD8+ T cells from PBMCs. The origin of the receptors is a man aged 18-30 years in good health. Some clones in this sample may be carry-over from other donors' samples.

The chain joins TRBV7-9 to TRBJ1-4; TRBD1 might be the D (5 bases). Per the germline V gene, CDR1 is SEHNR and CDR2 is FQNEAQ (reference sequence). Trimming removed 5 bases at V and 11 bases at J, with 24 bases between. The CDR3 consists of 16 residues. The CDR3 is CASSAGTGVSMKKLFF. DNA of the CDR3: TGTGCCAGCAGCGCCGGCACGGGGGTGTCAATGAAGAAACTGTTTTTT.

V usage is TRBV29-1 and J usage is TRBJ2-5; 10 bases align to TRBD2. Matching the DNA end better, TRBJ2-7 makes the J call doubtful. Germline values: CDR1 SQVTM, CDR2 ANQGSEA. The CDR3 sequence is 16 residues long. The CDR3 region has the DNA TGCAGCGTTGCGGGGACTAGCGCTACGACAACCTACGAGCAGTACTTC. It yields the protein CSVAGTSATTTYEQYF.

This chain connects TRBV28 to TRBJ2-1, with 7 bases identical to TRBD2. Trimming at V came to 5 bases and at J to 8 bases, leaving 18 bases not matched to a gene. CDR3 length equals 17 residues. Looked up from germline, CDR1 is MDHEN and CDR2 is SYDVKM. The CDR3 DNA follows: TGTGCCAGCAGTCCCGCGTACGCGGGAGCTCGTTCCCATGAGCAGTTCTTC. Protein product: CASSPAYAGARSHEQFF.

As DNA, the CDR3 is TGTGCCAGCAGCTTAGTCGATGAGCAGTTCTTC. Encoded protein: CASSLVDEQFF. The chain uses TRBV7-8 and TRBJ2-1; D unclear. V lost 1 base and J lost 8, with 3 bases in between. Germline V lookup: CDR1 SGHVS, CDR2 FQNEAQ. This CDR3 region has 11 residues.

The chain employs TRBV27 and TRBJ2-2; 11 positions agree with TRBD2. The CDR3 covers 20 residues. The V and J ends lost 6 bases and 2 bases, in that order; junction bases with no gene match: 17. Germline CDR1 is MNHEY and CDR2 is SMNVEV (reference sequence). The CDR3 region has the DNA TGTGCCAGCAGCGGTATCGCGGGACTAGCGGCTCTCAGAAACACCGGGGAGCTGTTTTTT. Protein product: CASSGIAGLAALRNTGELFF.

The rearrangement links TRBV11-3 to TRBJ2-5; no clear D gene. Germline V gives CDR1 SGHNT, CDR2 YENEEA. The CDR3 extends over 13 amino acids. Trimming left V 5 bases short and J 0 bases short, with 7 bases between. DNA for the CDR3: TGTGCCAGCAGCACGGCGGACCAAGAGACCCAGTACTTC. Its protein product is CASSTADQETQYF.

Concerning this clone itself: The sample holds other DNA sequences that translate to the same CDR3. V and J are TRBV7-3 and TRBJ1-1; 9 nucleotides align to TRBD1. The ends lost 6 bases at V and 1 base at J; junction bases unmatched: 6. Germline V gene lookup returns CDR1 SGHTA and CDR2 FQGTGA. CDR3 length: 15 amino acids. The CDR3, as DNA: TGTGCCAGCAGTCCCACAGGGGGCAGGAACACTGAAGCTTTCTTT. It codes for CASSPTGGRNTEAFF.